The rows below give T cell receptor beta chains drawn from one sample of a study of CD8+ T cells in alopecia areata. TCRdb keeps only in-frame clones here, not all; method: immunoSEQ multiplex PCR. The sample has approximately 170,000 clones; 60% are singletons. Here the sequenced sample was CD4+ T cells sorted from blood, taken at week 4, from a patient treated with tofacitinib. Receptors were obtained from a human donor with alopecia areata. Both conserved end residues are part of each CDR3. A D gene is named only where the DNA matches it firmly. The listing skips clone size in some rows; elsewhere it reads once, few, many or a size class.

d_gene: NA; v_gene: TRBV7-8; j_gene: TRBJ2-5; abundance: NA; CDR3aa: CASSLALQGGETQYF; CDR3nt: TGTGCCAGCAGCTTAGCGCTGCAGGGGGGAGAGACCCAGTACTTC
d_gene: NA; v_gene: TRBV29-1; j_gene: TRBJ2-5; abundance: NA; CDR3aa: CSVAQWGQETQYF; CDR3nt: TGCAGCGTTGCGCAGTGGGGGCAAGAGACCCAGTACTTC
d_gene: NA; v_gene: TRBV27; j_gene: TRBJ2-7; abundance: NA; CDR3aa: CASSPSALGEQYF; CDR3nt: TGTGCCAGCAGTCCGTCGGCCCTAGGCGAGCAGTACTTC
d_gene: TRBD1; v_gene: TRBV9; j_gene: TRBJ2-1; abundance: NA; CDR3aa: CASSSRQGAGEQFF; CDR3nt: TGTGCCAGCAGCTCTCGACAGGGGGCAGGGGAGCAGTTCTTC
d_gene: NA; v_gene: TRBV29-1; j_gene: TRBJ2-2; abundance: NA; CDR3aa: CSVEGVARTGELFF; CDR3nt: TGCAGCGTGGAGGGGGTTGCGAGAACCGGGGAGCTGTTTTTT
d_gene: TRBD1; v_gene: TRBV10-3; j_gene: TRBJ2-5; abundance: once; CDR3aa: CAIRGRGTGVSVETQYF; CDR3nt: TGTGCCATCAGAGGCAGAGGAACAGGGGTATCGGTAGAGACCCAGTACTTC
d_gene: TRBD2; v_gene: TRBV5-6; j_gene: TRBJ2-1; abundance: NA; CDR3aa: CASSLVLAFEQFF; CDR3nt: TGTGCCAGCAGCCTGGTACTAGCGTTTGAGCAGTTCTTC
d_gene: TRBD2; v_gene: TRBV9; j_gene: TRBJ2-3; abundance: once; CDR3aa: CASSVTSGLAVGTDTQYF; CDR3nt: TGTGCCAGCAGCGTAACCTCGGGGCTAGCGGTGGGCACAGATACGCAGTATTTT
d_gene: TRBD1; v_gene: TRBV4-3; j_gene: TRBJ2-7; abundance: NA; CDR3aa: CASSQVRTGGSYEQYF; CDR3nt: TGCGCCAGCAGCCAAGTCCGGACAGGGGGCTCTTACGAGCAGTACTTC
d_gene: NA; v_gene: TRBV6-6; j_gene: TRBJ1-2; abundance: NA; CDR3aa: CASSYGEVRGYTF; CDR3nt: TGTGCCAGCAGTTACGGTGAAGTTAGGGGCTACACCTTC
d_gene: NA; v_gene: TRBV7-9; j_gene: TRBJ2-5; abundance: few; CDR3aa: CASSLFPNQAETQYF; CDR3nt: TGTGCCAGCAGCCTGTTTCCGAACCAAGCAGAGACCCAGTACTTC
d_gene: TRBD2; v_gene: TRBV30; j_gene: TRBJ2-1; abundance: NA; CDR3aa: CAWRERGSSYNEQFF; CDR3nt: TGTGCCTGGAGGGAGCGGGGGAGCTCCTACAATGAGCAGTTCTTC
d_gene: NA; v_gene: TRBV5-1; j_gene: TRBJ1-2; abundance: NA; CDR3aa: CASSDGDYGYTF; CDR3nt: TGCGCCAGCAGTGACGGGGACTATGGCTACACCTTC
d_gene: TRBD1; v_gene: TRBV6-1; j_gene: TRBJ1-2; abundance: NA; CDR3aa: CASSPGGNYGYTF; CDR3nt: TGTGCCAGCAGCCCAGGGGGCAACTATGGCTACACCTTC
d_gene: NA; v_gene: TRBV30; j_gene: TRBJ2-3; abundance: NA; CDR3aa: CAWRETSTDTQYF; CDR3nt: TGTGCCTGGAGAGAAACTAGTACAGATACGCAGTATTTT
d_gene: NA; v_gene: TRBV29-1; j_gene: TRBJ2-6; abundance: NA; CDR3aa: CSVLPLSGANVLTF; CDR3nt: TGCAGCGTCCTCCCCCTGTCTGGGGCCAACGTCCTGACTTTC
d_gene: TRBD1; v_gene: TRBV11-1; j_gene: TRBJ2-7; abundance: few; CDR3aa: CASSPLGTGPQEQYF; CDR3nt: TGTGCCAGCAGCCCCCTGGGGACAGGCCCACAGGAGCAGTACTTC
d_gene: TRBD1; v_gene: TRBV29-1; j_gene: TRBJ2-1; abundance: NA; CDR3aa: CSAPGTGWPLVDEQFF; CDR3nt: TGCAGCGCCCCAGGGACAGGGTGGCCCTTGGTCGATGAGCAGTTCTTC
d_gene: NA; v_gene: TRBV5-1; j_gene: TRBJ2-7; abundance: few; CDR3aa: CASSPASEASYEQYF; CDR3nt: TGCGCCAGCAGCCCAGCAAGCGAGGCCTCCTACGAGCAGTACTTC
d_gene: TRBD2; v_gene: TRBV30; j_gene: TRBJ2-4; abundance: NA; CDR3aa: CAQGLAGSTNIQYF; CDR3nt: TGTGCCCAGGGACTAGCGGGGTCTACAAACATTCAGTACTTC
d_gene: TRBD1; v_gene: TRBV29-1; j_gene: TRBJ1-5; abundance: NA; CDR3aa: CSVADRERNQPQHF; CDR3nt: TGCAGCGTCGCGGACAGGGAACGAAATCAGCCCCAGCATTTT
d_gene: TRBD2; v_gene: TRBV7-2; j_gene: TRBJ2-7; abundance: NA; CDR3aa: CASSFKIGRLAGESYEQYF; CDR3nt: TGTGCCAGCAGCTTTAAAATTGGCAGGCTAGCGGGAGAATCCTACGAGCAGTACTTC
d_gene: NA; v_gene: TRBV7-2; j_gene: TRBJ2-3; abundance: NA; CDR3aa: CASSLNPDTQYF; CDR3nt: TGTGCCAGCAGCTTGAACCCAGATACGCAGTATTTT
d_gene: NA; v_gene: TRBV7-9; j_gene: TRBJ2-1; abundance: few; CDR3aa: CASSLAGRSWDEQFF; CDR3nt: TGTGCCAGCAGCTTAGCAGGGAGGAGTTGGGATGAGCAGTTCTTC
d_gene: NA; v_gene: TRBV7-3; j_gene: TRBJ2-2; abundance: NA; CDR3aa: CASSFRVGDGELFF; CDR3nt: TGTGCCAGCAGCTTCCGGGTCGGGGACGGGGAGCTGTTTTTT
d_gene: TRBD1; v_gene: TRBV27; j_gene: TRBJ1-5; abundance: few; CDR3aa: CASSPRQGGGNQPQHF; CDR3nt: TGTGCCAGCAGTCCGCGACAGGGTGGAGGCAATCAGCCCCAGCATTTT
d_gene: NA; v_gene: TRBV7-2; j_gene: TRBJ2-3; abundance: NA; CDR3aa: CASILRPGDTQYF; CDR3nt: TGTGCCAGCATCCTCCGCCCTGGCGATACGCAGTATTTT
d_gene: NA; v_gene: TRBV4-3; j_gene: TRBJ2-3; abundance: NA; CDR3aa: CASSQDASRAGTPDTQYF; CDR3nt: TGCGCCAGCAGCCAAGATGCCAGTCGAGCCGGGACCCCAGATACGCAGTATTTT
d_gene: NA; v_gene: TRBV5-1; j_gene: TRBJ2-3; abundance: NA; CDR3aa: CASSLTPFTDTQYF; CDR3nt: TGCGCCAGCAGCCTAACACCTTTCACAGATACGCAGTATTTT
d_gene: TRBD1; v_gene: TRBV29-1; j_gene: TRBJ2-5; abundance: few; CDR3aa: CSWDRGSETQYF; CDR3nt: TGCAGTTGGGACAGGGGTTCAGAGACCCAGTACTTC
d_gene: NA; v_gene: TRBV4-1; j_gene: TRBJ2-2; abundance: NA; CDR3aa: CASSQETGTGGELFF; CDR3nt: TGCGCCAGCAGCCAAGAGACCGGAACGGGCGGGGAGCTGTTTTTT
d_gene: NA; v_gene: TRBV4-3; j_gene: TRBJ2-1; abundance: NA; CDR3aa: CASSQDRRFQFF; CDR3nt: TGCGCCAGCAGCCAAGATCGGCGGTTCCAGTTCTTC
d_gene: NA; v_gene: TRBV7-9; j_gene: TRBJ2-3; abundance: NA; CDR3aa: CASSSRWTDTQYF; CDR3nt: TGTGCCAGCAGCTCCCGCTGGACAGATACGCAGTATTTT
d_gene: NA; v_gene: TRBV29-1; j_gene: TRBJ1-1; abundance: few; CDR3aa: CSVDRGGLNTEAFF; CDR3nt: TGCAGCGTTGATAGGGGGGGACTGAACACTGAAGCTTTCTTT
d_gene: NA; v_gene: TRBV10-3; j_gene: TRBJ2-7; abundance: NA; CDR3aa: CAISVSSGEQYF; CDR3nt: TGTGCCATCAGTGTCAGTTCTGGGGAGCAGTACTTC
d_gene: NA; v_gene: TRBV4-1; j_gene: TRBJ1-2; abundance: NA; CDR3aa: CASSQERTRQTGFNYGYTF; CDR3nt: TGCGCCAGCAGCCAAGAAAGAACAAGACAAACAGGGTTTAACTATGGCTACACCTTC
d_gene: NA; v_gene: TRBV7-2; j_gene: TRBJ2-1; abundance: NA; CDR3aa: CASSKRVYNEQFF; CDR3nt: TGTGCCAGCAGCAAACGGGTGTACAATGAGCAGTTCTTC
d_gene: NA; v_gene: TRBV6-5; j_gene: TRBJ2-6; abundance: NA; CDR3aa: CASSSSRGANVLTF; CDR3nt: TGTGCCAGCAGTTCTAGCCGAGGGGCCAACGTCCTGACTTTC
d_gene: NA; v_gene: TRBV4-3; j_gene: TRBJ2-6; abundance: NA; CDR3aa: CASSQDLGPGANVLTF; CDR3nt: TGCGCCAGCAGCCAAGATCTGGGGCCCGGGGCCAACGTCCTGACTTTC